The source of this T cell receptor (beta chain) is a study of blood T cells in healthy people across ages. Study-wide findings and caveats: Total diversity from one million sequenced T cells was likely underestimated. Aged donors had fewer naive CD4+ cells and lower diversity than long-lived donors.

This clonotype was picked up many times. Antigen specificity is unknown. A second PCR, run for about 6 to 11 cycles, used a sample-barcoded 5' primer plus a J-beta primer mix. Each cDNA was tagged by a template-switch adaptor containing 12 random nucleotides. MiXCR was run by TCRdb on the 5' RACE reads, yielding one entry per CDR3 protein. The sample comprises fewer than 1.5 million distinct CDR3 sequences, roughly 45% of which are singletons, and 7.9% rests with the top ten. The CDR3 extends over 15 amino acids. Per germline, CDR1 MGHRA and CDR2 YSYEKL. Trimming left V 0 bases short and J 5 bases short, with 13 bases between.

This TCR was recovered from a woman aged 18-30 years in good health. The chain is built from TRBV4-1 and TRBJ1-2; D uncertain. The sequenced sample consisted of blood. This CDR3 reads CASSQDYAKAYGYTF. In nucleotides, the CDR3 is TGCGCCAGCAGCCAAGATTACGCCAAGGCGTATGGCTACACCTTC.